The 18 T cell receptor beta chains listed next were all sequenced from one sample in a study of lymphopenia after photon versus proton radiotherapy. The method was immunoSEQ multiplex PCR; TCRdb's version includes in-frame clones alone and lacks a portion of them. The sample consists of 150,000 to 200,000 clones, 88% of them appearing once. Sequencing used peripheral blood, obtained from a patient treated with photon-based radiotherapy. The receptor set was obtained from a man in his fifties or sixties with gastric cancer.

The chain employs TRBV7-3 and TRBJ2-3; D remains unclear. V was shortened by 5 bases and J by 6 bases, with 18 bases between the two germline ends. Germline CDR1 is SGHTA and CDR2 is FQGTGA. The CDR3 contains 15 residues. This chain's CDR3 is CASSPWPRERDTQYF. The CDR3 bases are TGTGCCAGCAGCCCATGGCCCCGAGAACGGGATACGCAGTATTTT.

The V call is TRBV18, the J call TRBJ2-1; no definite D call. This CDR3 region has 12 residues. Germline V gives CDR1 KGHSH, CDR2 LQKENI. The V and J ends lost 1 base and 7 bases respectively, with 5 bases between them. In DNA form, the CDR3 reads TGTGCCAGCTCACCACGGAAGAATGAGCAGTTCTTC. Protein: CASSPRKNEQFF.

The chain uses TRBV7-2 and TRBJ1-3, with 10 bases matching TRBD1. There are 19 residues in the CDR3. The trim removed 1 base at V and 0 bases at J, leaving 9 bases unmatched. CDR1 SGHTA and CDR2 FQGNSA come from the germline V gene. CDR3 nucleotides: TGTGCCAGCAGCTTAGAGGGACAGGGGCCTTCTTTCTCTGGAAACACCATATATTTT. It codes for CASSLEGQGPSFSGNTIYF. Supplemented by reference TRBV7-2 and TRBJ1-3, the full variable domain reads GAGVSQSPSNKVTEKGKDVELRCDPISGHTALYWYRQSLGQGLEFLIYFQGNSAPDKSGLPSDRFSAERTGGSVSTLTIQRTQQEDSAVYLCASSLEGQGPSFSGNTIYFGEGSWLTVV.

The rearrangement links TRBV5-1 to TRBJ2-1; TRBD1 or TRBD2 may be the D gene (6 bases each). Germline V gene sequence: CDR1 SGHRS, CDR2 YFSETQ. Trimming removed 4 bases from V and 3 bases from J, with 11 bases in between. The CDR3 is 14 amino acids. CDR3 in amino acids: CASSLEGGYNEQFF. CDR3 nucleotides: TGCGCCAGCAGCCTGGAGGGGGGCTACAATGAGCAGTTCTTC.

The rearrangement uses TRBV6-5 and TRBJ2-2; 7 positions match TRBD1. J lost 6 bases, V lost 4 bases, and 2 bases had no gene match. Looked up from germline, CDR1 is MNHEY and CDR2 is SVGAGI. CDR3 length: 13 residues. CDR3 sequence: CASSSQGSGELFF. CDR3 bases: TGTGCCAGCAGTTCACAGGGGTCCGGGGAGCTGTTTTTT.

The chain uses TRBV6-6 and TRBJ1-4; D is unresolved. Looked up from germline, CDR1 is MNHNY and CDR2 is SVGAGI (reference sequence). There are 16 residues in the CDR3. V gave up 2 bases and J gave up 8 bases, with 18 bases separating them. The CDR3 bases are TGTGCCAGCAGTTACGGCCATTCTCCGACGGGGGAAAAACTGTTTTTT. This codes for CASSYGHSPTGEKLFF.

This clone showed up just once. The V call is TRBV6-6, the J call TRBJ1-5, with D possibly being TRBD1 (5 bases). This CDR3 is built from 12 residues. Germline-derived CDR1 and CDR2 are MNHNY and SVGAGI (reference sequence). V shed 8 bases and J shed 4 bases, with 9 bases lying between them. The DNA for the CDR3 is TGTGCCAGCCAGGAGGGGAATCAGCCCCAGCATTTT. Translated: CASQEGNQPQHF.

This sequence joins TRBV7-2 and TRBJ1-1; D not certain. Germline assignment: CDR1 SGHTA and CDR2 FQGNSA. Trimming left V 1 base short and J 1 base short, with 7 bases between. The CDR3 extends over 14 amino acids. The CDR3 spells CASSLVHGNTEAFF. In DNA form, the CDR3 reads TGTGCCAGCAGCTTAGTGCATGGGAACACTGAAGCTTTCTTT. Full variable domain (outside the CDR3, taken from reference TRBV7-2 and TRBJ1-1): GAGVSQSPSNKVTEKGKDVELRCDPISGHTALYWYRQSLGQGLEFLIYFQGNSAPDKSGLPSDRFSAERTGGSVSTLTIQRTQQEDSAVYLCASSLVHGNTEAFFGQGTRLTVV.

The chain couples TRBV7-6 to TRBJ2-3; 12 positions match TRBD2. With 0 bases clipped from V and 1 base from J, the junction kept 5 bases outside the gene matches. The CDR3 has 18 residues. Germline CDR1 reads SGHVS; CDR2 reads FNYEAQ. Here the CDR3 reads CASSLALTSGRGTDTQYF. DNA of the CDR3: TGTGCCAGCAGCTTAGCGTTGACTAGCGGGAGAGGCACAGATACGCAGTATTTT. The full variable domain, completed using reference TRBV7-6 and TRBJ2-3, is GAGVSQSPRYKVTKRGQDVALRCDPISGHVSLYWYRQALGQGPEFLTYFNYEAQQDKSGLPNDRFSAERPEGSISTLTIQRTEQRDSAMYRCASSLALTSGRGTDTQYFGPGTRLTVL.

The rearrangement uses TRBV6-5 and TRBJ2-2, with 8 nucleotides matching TRBD1. There are 14 residues in the CDR3. After removal of 10 bases from V and 2 bases from J, the junction contained 6 bases not matched to a gene. Germline CDR1 reads MNHEY; CDR2 reads SVGAGI. The CDR3 is CATIGTGNTGELFF. In DNA form, the CDR3 reads TGTGCCACGATAGGGACAGGAAACACCGGGGAGCTGTTTTTT.

The chain joins TRBV19 to TRBJ2-1, with D maybe TRBD2 (6 bases). CDR3 length: 18 residues. The V gene lost 5 bases and the J gene lost 0 bases, with 20 bases spanning the gap. Germline lookup yields CDR1 LNHDA and CDR2 SQIVND (reference sequence). Here the CDR3 reads CASSGGGLALSSYNEQFF. The CDR3 bases are TGTGCCAGTAGTGGAGGCGGGCTAGCGTTAAGCTCCTACAATGAGCAGTTCTTC.

The chain links TRBV7-2 to TRBJ2-7; D is unclear. The V end lost 0 bases, the J end lost 7 bases, and 10 bases lay between the germline ends. This CDR3 is built from 13 residues. Germline V gene data show CDR1 as SGHTA and CDR2 as FQGNSA. In DNA form, the CDR3 reads TGTGCCAGCAGCTTAGCTCGGGTGGATGAGCAGTACTTC. It codes for CASSLARVDEQYF.

V is TRBV7-6 and J is TRBJ1-5; TRBD1 matches at 8 bases. The CDR3 extends over 15 amino acids. The germline V gene encodes CDR1 SGHVS and CDR2 FNYEAQ. V was clipped by 6 bases and J by 0 bases; unmatched bases: 4. This CDR3 reads CASSPDRGSNQPQHF. The DNA for the CDR3 is TGTGCCAGCAGTCCTGACAGGGGTAGCAATCAGCCCCAGCATTTT. Full variable domain (remainder filled in from reference TRBV7-6 and TRBJ1-5): GAGVSQSPRYKVTKRGQDVALRCDPISGHVSLYWYRQALGQGPEFLTYFNYEAQQDKSGLPNDRFSAERPEGSISTLTIQRTEQRDSAMYRCASSPDRGSNQPQHFGDGTRLSIL.

This chain joins TRBV19 and TRBJ1-1; D is unresolved. The CDR3 loop spans 14 amino acids. Looked up from germline, CDR1 is LNHDA and CDR2 is SQIVND (reference sequence). Trimming cost V 3 bases and J 1 base, with 9 bases left between them. The DNA for the CDR3 is TGTGCCAGTAGTATCCCGCCAGGGAACACTGAAGCTTTCTTT. This gives the protein CASSIPPGNTEAFF. Looking up the rest from reference TRBV19 and TRBJ1-1 gives the full variable domain: DGGITQSPKYLFRKEGQNVTLSCEQNLNHDAMYWYRQDPGQGLRLIYYSQIVNDFQKGDIAEGYSVSREKKESFPLTVTSAQKNPTAFYLCASSIPPGNTEAFFGQGTRLTVV.

The rearrangement uses TRBV30 and TRBJ1-1, with 7 nucleotides matching TRBD1. V dropped 2 bases and J dropped 4; count of bases not matched to a gene: 4. The CDR3 loop spans 13 amino acids. Germline V gene data show CDR1 as GTSNPN and CDR2 as SVGIG (reference sequence). The CDR3 DNA sequence: TGTGCCTGGAGTACGACAGGGTTCACTGAAGCTTTCTTT. It specifies CAWSTTGFTEAFF.

The chain employs TRBV6-1 and TRBJ2-7; D not resolved. CDR1 and CDR2 from the germline V gene are MNHNS and SASEGT. V was shortened by 6 bases and J by 3 bases, with 12 bases between the two germline ends. This CDR3 region has 13 residues. CDR3 nucleotides: TGTGCCAGCAGCCCACCTTATGACTACGAGCAGTACTTC. This gives the protein CASSPPYDYEQYF.

V and J are TRBV5-1 and TRBJ2-7, with TRBD1 identical over 7 bases. This CDR3 contains 16 residues. The trim removed 2 bases at V and 2 bases at J, leaving 10 bases unmatched. Germline CDR1 is SGHRS and CDR2 is YFSETQ. The CDR3 reads CASSLGGGQAAYEQYF. The CDR3 DNA is TGCGCCAGCAGCTTAGGAGGCGGACAGGCCGCCTACGAGCAGTACTTC.

The chain employs TRBV14 and TRBJ1-3; 7 bases are a match to TRBD1. This CDR3 comprises 18 residues. The germline V gene has CDR1 SGHDN and CDR2 FVKESK. V lost 6 bases and J lost 3; bases outside the gene matches: 17. In nucleotides, the CDR3 is TGTGCCAGCAGTCCAAGGAATTTGAACAGGGGATTTGGAAACACCATATATTTT. Its translation: CASSPRNLNRGFGNTIYF.